The clone carrying this TCR beta chain was detected many times. Its antigen remains unidentified. As part of library construction, unique molecular identifiers were attached to individual cDNA molecules. TCRdb reanalysed the 5' RACE reads using MiXCR and keeps one entry per CDR3 protein. The sample has 35,000 to 40,000 distinct CDR3 sequences, over 8.5% seen once; the top ten hold around 10%. The germline V gene has CDR1 LNHDA and CDR2 SQIVND (reference sequence). The CDR3 is 15 residues long. The trim removed 1 base at V and 8 bases at J, leaving 8 bases unmatched. The data originate from a study of early T cells in non-severe SARS-CoV-2 infection. Study summary: Sequenced material consisted of bulk RNA (from unsorted whole blood), and chains were unpaired. Study-level points and caveats: Anti-spike CD8 specificities were favored by VDJdb matching, whose results missed private and CD4 specificities.

The sequence was obtained from an adult who was a healthcare worker with PCR-confirmed SARS-CoV-2 infection or an uninfected control (not recorded which). Sequenced sample: whole blood. The chain joins TRBV19 to TRBJ2-3; 8 nucleotides agree with TRBD2. CDR3 nucleotides: TGTGCCAGTAGTATAGGGCGGGGGGCCTCAGGTACGCAGTATTTT. This codes for CASSIGRGASGTQYF.